The 21 T cell receptor beta chains below were found in one sample sequenced in a study of beta chain features in type 1 diabetes. Their antigens are not known. All of the isolated RNA was reverse transcribed, so expressed TCRB transcripts were sequenced. Profiled with immunoSEQ multiplex PCR; TCRdb holds only in-frame clones, not every one. The repertoire holds hundreds of thousands of clones, with 11% to 15% as singletons. Study conclusions and caveats: Across all four CD4+ subsets, people with type 1 diabetes showed modestly shorter TCRB CDR3s.

Material: naive CD4+ T cells from blood. These receptors came from a young man with type 1 diabetes.

The chain carries TRBV7-3 and TRBJ1-1, with D unclear. Germline V gene sequence: CDR1 SGHTA, CDR2 FQGTGA. The CDR3 is made up of 14 amino acids. V dropped 2 bases and J dropped 0 bases, with 7 bases sitting between them. This CDR3 reads CASSLSSMNTEAFF. The CDR3 nucleotides are TGTGCCAGCAGCTTATCAAGCATGAACACTGAAGCTTTCTTT. Full variable domain (rest looked up from reference TRBV7-3 and TRBJ1-1): GAGVSQTPSNKVTEKGKYVELRCDPISGHTALYWYRQSLGQGPEFLIYFQGTGAADDSGLPNDRFFAVRPEGSVSTLKIQRTERGDSAVYLCASSLSSMNTEAFFGQGTRLTVV.

The CDR3 coding sequence is TGTGCCAGCAGCCAAGATATAGGAGATACGCAGTATTTT. Amino acid sequence: CASSQDIGDTQYF. V usage is TRBV4-2 and J usage is TRBJ2-3; D ambiguous. CDR3 length equals 13 residues. Trimming pared 0 bases from V and 5 bases from J, leaving 6 bases between. Germline V gene lookup returns CDR1 LGHNA and CDR2 YNFKEQ.

The chain joins TRBV6-5 to TRBJ1-2, with TRBD1 matching over 8 bases. Germline CDR1 and CDR2: MNHEY and SVGAGI. The CDR3 contains 13 residues. V dropped 2 bases and J dropped 7; count of bases not matched to a gene: 3. CDR3 amino acids: CASSYDRGAGYTF. The CDR3 nucleotides read TGTGCCAGCAGTTACGACAGGGGAGCTGGCTACACCTTC.

The V and J genes are TRBV6-1 and TRBJ2-3, with TRBD2 as a possible D gene (6 bases). Germline V gene data show CDR1 as MNHNS and CDR2 as SASEGT. V was trimmed by 8 bases and J by 0 bases, leaving 15 bases between them. This CDR3 has 15 residues. CDR3 loop: CASWAQEGSTDTQYF. CDR3 nucleotides: TGTGCCAGCTGGGCCCAGGAGGGTAGCACAGATACGCAGTATTTT.

This clone has more than one count but fewer than ten. The genes are TRBV6-6 and TRBJ1-3, with D hard to call. V was shortened by 4 bases and J by 4 bases, with 14 bases between the two germline ends. The CDR3 runs to 15 residues. Germline CDR1 MNHNY, CDR2 SVGAGI (reference sequence). CDR3 nucleotide sequence: TGTGCCAGCAGTTCCGATACGACGGGGGGAAACACCATATATTTT. Translated, it gives CASSSDTTGGNTIYF.

The gene calls are TRBV19 and TRBJ1-5, with a possible D match to TRBD1 (6 bases). This CDR3 contains 15 residues. The germline CDR1 and CDR2 sequences are LNHDA and SQIVND (reference sequence). Trimming stripped 2 bases from V and 5 bases from J, with 13 bases between. The CDR3 bases are TGTGCCAGTAGTATACTACAGGGTCCGTATCAGCCCCAGCATTTT. Protein product: CASSILQGPYQPQHF.

This clone has only a few counts. The gene calls are TRBV13 and TRBJ2-5; D might be TRBD2 (6 bases). Germline loops: CDR1 PRHDT, CDR2 FYEKMQ (reference sequence). The CDR3 covers 14 residues. V gave up 3 bases and J gave up 6 bases, with 14 bases separating them. CDR3 in DNA: TGTGCCAGCAGCTTGGAGGGAACCCGACAGACCCAGTACTTC. This sequence encodes CASSLEGTRQTQYF.

This sequence joins TRBV4-3 and TRBJ1-2; weak D call: TRBD1 (5 bases). Per germline, CDR1 LGHNA and CDR2 YSLEER. Trimming removed 1 base from V and 8 bases from J, with 17 bases in between. The CDR3 is 15 residues long. CDR3 loop: CASSQGAGHPTGYTF. DNA of the CDR3: TGCGCCAGCAGCCAAGGTGCAGGGCACCCTACCGGCTACACCTTC.

CDR3 in amino acids: CAWSVRGRGSTF. CDR3 bases: TGTGCCTGGAGTGTACGCGGAAGGGGGTCCACCTTC. The chain links TRBV30 to TRBJ1-2; D possibly corresponds to TRBD1 (6 bases). Trimming removed 0 bases from V and 13 bases from J, with 15 bases in between. Germline-derived CDR1 and CDR2 are GTSNPN and SVGIG (reference sequence). This CDR3 comprises 12 residues.

The chain has TRBV7-2 and TRBJ2-1, with 7 positions matching TRBD2. There are 15 residues in the CDR3. From germline, CDR1 is SGHTA and CDR2 FQGNSA. Unmatched junction bases numbered 9, after V lost 6 bases and J lost 4 bases. The CDR3 DNA is TGTGCCAGCAGGTTCGGAACTAGCGAGTACAATGAGCAGTTCTTC. Its translation: CASRFGTSEYNEQFF.

A word on this clone: Other DNA sequences within the sample encode an identical CDR3. The chain has TRBV9 and TRBJ2-7; perhaps TRBD2 as D (5 bases). Germline V gives CDR1 SGDLS, CDR2 YYNGEE. V shed 0 bases and J shed 3 bases, with 7 bases lying between them. The CDR3 loop spans 13 amino acids. DNA for the CDR3: TGTGCCAGCAGCGTAGGACGGGACTACGAGCAGTACTTC. Translation: CASSVGRDYEQYF.

The chain links TRBV2 to TRBJ2-3, with a possible D match to TRBD1 (5 bases). V dropped 5 bases and J dropped 5 bases, with 14 bases sitting between them. In germline, CDR1 is SNHLY, CDR2 FYNNEI. This CDR3 is 14 amino acids long. CDR3 DNA: TGTGCCAGCAGTCCTCAGGGTAACGGAGATACGCAGTATTTT. This codes for CASSPQGNGDTQYF.

CDR3 DNA sequence: TGTGCCAGCAGCCTACAGGGGAGGAGTGGCAATGAGCAGTTCTTC. Protein sequence: CASSLQGRSGNEQFF. V gene TRBV11-3 combines with J gene TRBJ2-1; D might be TRBD1 (7 bases). The CDR3 consists of 15 residues. V was shortened by 5 bases and J by 6 bases, with 17 bases between the two germline ends. Germline CDR1 and CDR2: SGHNT and YENEEA.

The chain uses TRBV5-1 and TRBJ2-1; 8 nucleotides align to TRBD2. V gave up 4 bases and J gave up 6 bases; unmatched junction bases: 9. The CDR3 has 15 residues. CDR1 SGHRS and CDR2 YFSETQ come from the germline V gene. The CDR3 sequence: CASSLSGTAVNEQFF. CDR3 DNA: TGCGCCAGCAGCCTTAGCGGGACGGCGGTCAATGAGCAGTTCTTC. Full variable domain (remainder filled in from reference TRBV5-1 and TRBJ2-1): KAGVTQTPRYLIKTRGQQVTLSCSPISGHRSVSWYQQTPGQGLQFLFEYFSETQRNKGNFPGRFSGRQFSNSRSEMNVSTLELGDSALYLCASSLSGTAVNEQFFGPGTRLTVL.

This clone was seen only a few times. A read error may account for a junction end that differs from germline. The J gene is TRBJ1-6, the V gene TRBV20-1, with D hard to call. The germline V gene has CDR1 DFQATT and CDR2 SNEGSKA (reference sequence). This CDR3 has 11 amino acids. CDR3 sequence (DNA): TGCAGTGCTAGGTCTTGGGCCAGCAACCTCTTT. Residues: CSARSWASNLF.

The chain employs TRBV28 and TRBJ2-2, with D unresolved. CDR3 length: 12 amino acids. CDR1 and CDR2 (germline): MDHEN, SYDVKM. Trimming shortened V by 3 bases and J by 4 bases, and 3 bases separated the two germline ends. CDR3 DNA sequence: TGTGCCAGCAGTTTGACCACCGGGGAGCTGTTTTTT. Protein product: CASSLTTGELFF.

In its sample, this clone was seen a few times. A junction boundary mismatches the germline segment, possibly from a read error. This sequence joins TRBV5-6 and TRBJ1-1, with D maybe TRBD1 (6 bases). The germline CDR1 and CDR2 sequences are SGHDT and YYEEEE. This CDR3 has 12 amino acids. The CDR3 region has the DNA TGTGCTAGCAAGGACAGAGGGACTGAAGCTTTCTTT. Translated: CASKDRGTEAFF.

This clone showed up just a few times. The J gene is TRBJ2-3, the V gene TRBV27, with TRBD2 matching over 10 bases. V dropped 2 bases and J dropped 4; count of bases not matched to a gene: 3. CDR3 length: 15 residues. CDR1 is MNHEY and CDR2 is SMNVEV in the germline V gene (reference sequence). The CDR3 nucleotides are TGTGCCAGCAGTTTACCTAGCGGGGGACCAGATACGCAGTATTTT. Translation gives CASSLPSGGPDTQYF.

The V call is TRBV6-5, the J call TRBJ2-4, with unresolved D. Trimming shortened V by 4 bases and J by 0 bases, and 10 bases separated the two germline ends. The length of the CDR3 is 15 residues. The germline V gene has CDR1 MNHEY and CDR2 SVGAGI. This chain's CDR3 is CASSFGSIAKNIQYF. Written as DNA, the CDR3 is TGTGCCAGCAGTTTTGGAAGCATAGCCAAAAACATTCAGTACTTC.

This clone was detected a few times. The chain recombines TRBV2 with TRBJ1-1; 8 bases fit TRBD1. Germline CDR1 is SNHLY and CDR2 is FYNNEI. Trimming removed 7 bases from V and 6 bases from J; junction bases left unmatched: 7. The CDR3 covers 13 residues. The CDR3 loop is CASTGQGWAEAFF. CDR3 coding DNA: TGTGCCAGCACCGGACAGGGTTGGGCTGAAGCTTTCTTT.

This clone was detected a few times. The chain has TRBV29-1 and TRBJ2-7; 12 bases line up with TRBD2. Trimming took 6 bases from V and 6 from J; bases not matched to a gene: 9. The CDR3 is made up of 14 amino acids. CDR1 is SQVTM, CDR2 ANQGSEA, per germline. The DNA for the CDR3 is TGCAGCGTCGATACCGGACTAGCGGGGTTCGAGCAGTACTTC. This codes for CSVDTGLAGFEQYF.